This T cell receptor (beta chain) came from a study of blood T cell repertoires in COVID-19. CDR1 MNHNY and CDR2 SVGAGI come from the germline V gene (reference sequence). Trimming took off 3 bases at V and 2 bases at J, with 8 bases between the two ends. CDR3 length equals 14 residues. The table came from immunoSEQ multiplex PCR; TCRdb's copy has only in-frame clones and leaves some out. The repertoire has roughly 57,000 clones, roughly 89% of them found once; the top ten carry 6.5%. The chain combines TRBV6-6 with TRBJ1-5; unclear D gene. This clonotype was obtained from an older woman with COVID-19, enrolled during active disease. The specimen was peripheral blood. For the CDR3, the DNA is TGTGCCAGCAGTTATGGGCAGGGCAATCAGCCCCAGCATTTT. As protein: CASSYGQGNQPQHF.